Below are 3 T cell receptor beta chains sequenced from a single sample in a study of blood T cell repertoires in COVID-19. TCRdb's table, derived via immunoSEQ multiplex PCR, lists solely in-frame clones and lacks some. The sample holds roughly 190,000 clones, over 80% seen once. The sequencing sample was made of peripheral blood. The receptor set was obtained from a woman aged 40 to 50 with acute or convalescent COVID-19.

The CDR3 is CASSLELESGNTIYF. CDR3 nucleotides: TGTGCCAGCAGCTTGGAATTGGAGTCTGGAAACACCATATATTTT. The chain joins TRBV5-6 to TRBJ1-3; D not resolved. Deletions cut 0 bases from V and 1 base from J, with 8 bases between. This CDR3 has 15 residues. The germline V gene encodes CDR1 SGHDT and CDR2 YYEEEE.

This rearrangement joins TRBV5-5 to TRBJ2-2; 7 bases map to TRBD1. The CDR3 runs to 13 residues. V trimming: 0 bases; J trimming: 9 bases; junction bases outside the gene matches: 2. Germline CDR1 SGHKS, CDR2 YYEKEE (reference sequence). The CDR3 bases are TGTGCCAGCAGCTTGGAGGGGGCGAGGGAGCTGTTTTTT. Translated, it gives CASSLEGARELFF.

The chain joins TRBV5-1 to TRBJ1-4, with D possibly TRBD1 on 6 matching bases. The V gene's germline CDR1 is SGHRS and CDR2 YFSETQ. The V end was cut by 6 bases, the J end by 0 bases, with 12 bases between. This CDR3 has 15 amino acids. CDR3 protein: CASTLTGATNEKLFF. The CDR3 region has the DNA TGCGCCAGCACCCTGACAGGAGCAACTAATGAAAAACTGTTTTTT.